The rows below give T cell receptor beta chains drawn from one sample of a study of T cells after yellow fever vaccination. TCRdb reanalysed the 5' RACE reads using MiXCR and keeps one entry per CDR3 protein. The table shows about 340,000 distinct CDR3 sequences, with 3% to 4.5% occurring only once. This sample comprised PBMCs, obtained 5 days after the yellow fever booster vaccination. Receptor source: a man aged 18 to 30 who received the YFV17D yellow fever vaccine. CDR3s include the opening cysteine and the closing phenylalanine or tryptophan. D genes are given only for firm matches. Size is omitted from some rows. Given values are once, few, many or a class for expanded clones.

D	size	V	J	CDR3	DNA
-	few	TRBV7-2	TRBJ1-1	CASSLLFSPVNTEAFF	TGTGCCAGCAGCCTTCTATTCTCTCCGGTAAACACTGAAGCTTTCTTT
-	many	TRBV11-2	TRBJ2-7	CASSSSIEQYF	TGTGCCAGCAGCTCTTCTATAGAGCAGTACTTC
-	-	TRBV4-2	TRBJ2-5	CASSLWGSAQETQYF	TGTGCCAGCAGCCTATGGGGTTCAGCCCAAGAGACCCAGTACTTC
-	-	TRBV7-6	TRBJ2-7	CASSPGLSSYEQYF	TGTGCCAGCAGCCCAGGACTCTCATCCTACGAGCAGTACTTC
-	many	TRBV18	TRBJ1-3	CASSPPVGSGNTIYF	TGTGCCAGCTCACCACCGGTCGGGTCTGGAAACACCATATATTTT
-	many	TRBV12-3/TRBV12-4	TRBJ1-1	CASSLRPRGTEAFF	TGTGCCAGCAGTTTGCGGCCTCGGGGGACTGAAGCTTTCTTT
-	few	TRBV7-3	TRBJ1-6	CASSSGGNSPLHF	TGTGCCAGCAGCAGCGGGGGTAATTCACCCCTCCACTTT
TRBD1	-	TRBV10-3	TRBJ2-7	CAIRSAIIFDRAVRNEQYF	TGTGCCATCAGATCAGCTATAATATTCGACAGGGCAGTGAGGAACGAGCAGTACTTC
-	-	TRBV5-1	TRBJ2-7	CASSLYLGAHYEQYF	TGCGCCAGCAGCTTGTACTTAGGGGCCCACTACGAGCAGTACTTC
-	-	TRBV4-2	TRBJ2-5	CASSQDRTQETQYF	TGTGCCAGCAGCCAAGATCGGACCCAGGAGACCCAGTACTTC
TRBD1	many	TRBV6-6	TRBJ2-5	CASSYYGQGGETQYF	TGTGCCAGCAGTTACTACGGACAGGGGGGTGAGACCCAGTACTTC
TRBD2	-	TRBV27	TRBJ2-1	CASSFVGGGAYNEQFF	TGTGCCAGCAGTTTTGTTGGCGGGGGGGCGTACAATGAGCAGTTCTTC
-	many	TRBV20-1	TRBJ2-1	CSARDRDEQFF	TGCAGTGCTAGAGATCGGGATGAGCAGTTCTTC
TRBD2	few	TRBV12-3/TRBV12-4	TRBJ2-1	CASRIRPSGGNEQFF	TGTGCCAGCAGAATCCGGCCTAGCGGGGGGAATGAGCAGTTCTTC
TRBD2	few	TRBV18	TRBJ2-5	CASSQGLAGATRETQYF	TGTGCCAGCTCCCAAGGACTAGCGGGGGCTACCCGAGAGACCCAGTACTTC
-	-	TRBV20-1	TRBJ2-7	CSARTSVSYEQYF	TGCAGTGCTAGAACTTCAGTCTCCTACGAGCAGTACTTC
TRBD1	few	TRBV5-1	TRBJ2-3	CASSRGQGAPDTQYF	TGCGCCAGCAGCCGCGGACAGGGGGCCCCAGATACGCAGTATTTT
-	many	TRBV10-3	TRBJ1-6	CAISGTNSPLHF	TGTGCCATCAGCGGGACAAATTCACCCCTCCACTTT
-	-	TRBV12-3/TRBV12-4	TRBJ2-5	CASRQAETQYF	TGTGCCAGCAGACAGGCGGAGACCCAGTACTTC
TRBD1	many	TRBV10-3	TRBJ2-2	CAISGVPGQLNTGELFF	TGTGCCATCAGTGGCGTACCGGGACAGCTGAACACCGGGGAGCTGTTTTTT
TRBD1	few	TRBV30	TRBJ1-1	CAWNRGNTEAFF	TGTGCCTGGAACAGGGGGAACACTGAAGCTTTCTTT
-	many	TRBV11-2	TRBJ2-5	CASSLGRQIGTQYF	TGTGCCAGCAGCTTAGGAAGGCAGATCGGGACCCAGTACTTC
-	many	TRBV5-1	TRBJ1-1	CASSLWNRLNTEAFF	TGCGCCAGCAGCTTGTGGAACAGACTGAACACTGAAGCTTTCTTT
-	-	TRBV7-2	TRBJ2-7	CASSTRETYEQYF	TGTGCCAGCAGCACCCGGGAAACCTACGAGCAGTACTTC
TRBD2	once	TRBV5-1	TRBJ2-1	CASSFQSIGGLAGRYSTYNEQFF	TGCGCCAGCAGCTTTCAATCGATCGGGGGACTAGCGGGGAGGTACTCGACCTACAATGAGCAGTTCTTC
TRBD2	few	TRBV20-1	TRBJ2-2	CSARGLSGGANTGELFF	TGCAGTGCTAGAGGACTTAGCGGGGGGGCCAACACCGGGGAGCTGTTTTTT
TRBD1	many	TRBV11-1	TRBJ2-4	CASSPGQGSENIQYF	TGTGCCAGCAGCCCGGGACAGGGTAGCGAAAACATTCAGTACTTC
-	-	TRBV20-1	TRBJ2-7	CSVKTDFYEQYF	TGCAGTGTCAAGACGGACTTCTACGAGCAGTACTTC
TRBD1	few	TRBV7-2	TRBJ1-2	CASNPYPGQGALGGYTF	TGTGCCAGCAACCCCTACCCGGGACAGGGGGCGCTTGGCGGCTACACCTTC
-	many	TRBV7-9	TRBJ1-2	CASSLVDGYTF	TGTGCCAGCAGCTTAGTGGATGGCTACACCTTC
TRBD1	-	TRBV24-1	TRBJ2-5	CATSDLQGQGQAETQYF	TGTGCCACCAGTGATTTGCAGGGACAGGGGCAGGCTGAGACCCAGTACTTC
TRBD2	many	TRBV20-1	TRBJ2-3	CSARDFRREPTDTQYF	TGCAGTGCTAGAGATTTTCGGCGGGAGCCAACAGATACGCAGTATTTT
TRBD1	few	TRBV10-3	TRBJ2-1	CAITRDRVGPQFF	TGTGCCATCACCCGAGACAGGGTGGGTCCGCAGTTCTTC
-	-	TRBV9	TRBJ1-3	CASSVMGSGNTIYF	TGTGCCAGCAGCGTAATGGGCTCTGGAAACACCATATATTTT
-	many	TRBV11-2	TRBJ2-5	CASHKMSQETQYF	TGTGCCAGCCATAAGATGTCCCAAGAGACCCAGTACTTC
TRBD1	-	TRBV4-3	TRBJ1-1	CASSQDTDRAFTEAFF	TGCGCCAGCAGCCAAGACACCGACAGGGCCTTCACTGAAGCTTTCTTT
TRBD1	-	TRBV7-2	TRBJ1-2	CASSWGQSTPGYTF	TGTGCCAGCAGCTGGGGACAGTCTACTCCTGGCTACACCTTC